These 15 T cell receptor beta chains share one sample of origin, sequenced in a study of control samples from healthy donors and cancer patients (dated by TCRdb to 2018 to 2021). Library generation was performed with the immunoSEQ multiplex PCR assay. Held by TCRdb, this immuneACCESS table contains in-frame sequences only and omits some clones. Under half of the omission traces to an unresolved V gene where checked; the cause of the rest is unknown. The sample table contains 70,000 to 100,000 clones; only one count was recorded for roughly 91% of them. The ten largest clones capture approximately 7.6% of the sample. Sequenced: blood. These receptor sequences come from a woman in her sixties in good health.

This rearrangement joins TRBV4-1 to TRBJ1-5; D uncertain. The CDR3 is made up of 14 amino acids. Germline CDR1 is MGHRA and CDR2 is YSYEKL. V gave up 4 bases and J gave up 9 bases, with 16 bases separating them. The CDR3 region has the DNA TGCGCCAGCAGCCCTTCTGATCCCGGAGGGCCCCAGCATTTT. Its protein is CASSPSDPGGPQHF.

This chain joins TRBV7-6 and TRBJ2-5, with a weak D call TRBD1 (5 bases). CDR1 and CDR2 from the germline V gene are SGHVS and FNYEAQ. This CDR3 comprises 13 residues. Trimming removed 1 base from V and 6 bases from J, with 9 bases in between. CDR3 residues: CASSLGGVQTQYF. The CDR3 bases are TGTGCCAGCAGCTTAGGGGGCGTACAGACCCAGTACTTC.

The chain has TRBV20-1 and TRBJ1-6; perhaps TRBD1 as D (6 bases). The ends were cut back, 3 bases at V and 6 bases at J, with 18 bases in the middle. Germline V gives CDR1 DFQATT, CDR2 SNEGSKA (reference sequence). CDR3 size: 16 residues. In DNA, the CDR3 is TGCAGTGCTAGTTCTTCCGGGGGACACACTAATTCACCCCTCCACTTT. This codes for CSASSSGGHTNSPLHF.

In DNA, the CDR3 is TGTGCCAGCAGTCAACACAGGGGGGGCACCGGGGAGCTGTTTTTT. Its protein product is CASSQHRGGTGELFF. The chain has TRBV6-2 or TRBV6-3 and TRBJ2-2; D may be TRBD1 (8 bases). The germline gives CDR1 MNHEY, CDR2 SVGEGT. V was trimmed by 5 bases and J by 4 bases, leaving 14 bases between them. The CDR3 runs to 15 residues.

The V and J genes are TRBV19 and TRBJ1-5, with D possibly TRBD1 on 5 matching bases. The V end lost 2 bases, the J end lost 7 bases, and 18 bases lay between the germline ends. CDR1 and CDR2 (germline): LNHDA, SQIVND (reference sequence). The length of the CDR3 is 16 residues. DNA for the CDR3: TGTGCCAGTAGTATATCAACGACAGAGTATGGCCAGCCCCAGCATTTT. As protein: CASSISTTEYGQPQHF.

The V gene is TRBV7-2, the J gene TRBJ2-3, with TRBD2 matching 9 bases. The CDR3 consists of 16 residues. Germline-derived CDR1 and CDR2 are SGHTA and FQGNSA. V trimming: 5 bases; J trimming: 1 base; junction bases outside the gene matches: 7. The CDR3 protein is CASSAQGLAGTDTQYF. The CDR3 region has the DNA TGTGCCAGCAGCGCACAGGGACTAGCCGGCACAGATACGCAGTATTTT.

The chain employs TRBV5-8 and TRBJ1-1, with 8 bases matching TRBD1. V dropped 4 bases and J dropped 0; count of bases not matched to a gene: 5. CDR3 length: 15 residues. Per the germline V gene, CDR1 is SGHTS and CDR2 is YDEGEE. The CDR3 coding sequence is TGTGCCAGCAGCCCACAGGGGGGGGTGAACACTGAAGCTTTCTTT. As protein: CASSPQGGVNTEAFF.

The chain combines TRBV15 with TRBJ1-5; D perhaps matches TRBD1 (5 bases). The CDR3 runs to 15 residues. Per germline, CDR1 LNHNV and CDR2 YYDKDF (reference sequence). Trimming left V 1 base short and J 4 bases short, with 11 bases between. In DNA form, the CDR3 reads TGTGCCACCAGCAGAGGGAACAGGTTAAATCAGCCCCAGCATTTT. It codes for CATSRGNRLNQPQHF.

The CDR3 spells CACRLAGTDTQYF. The CDR3 DNA is TGTGCCTGCCGGTTAGCGGGCACAGATACGCAGTATTTT. The rearrangement joins TRBV7-8 to TRBJ2-3, with D perhaps matching TRBD2 (6 bases). Germline V lookup: CDR1 SGHVS, CDR2 FQNEAQ. This CDR3 comprises 13 residues. The germline V and J ends were trimmed by 11 bases and 1 base, with 13 bases remaining between them.

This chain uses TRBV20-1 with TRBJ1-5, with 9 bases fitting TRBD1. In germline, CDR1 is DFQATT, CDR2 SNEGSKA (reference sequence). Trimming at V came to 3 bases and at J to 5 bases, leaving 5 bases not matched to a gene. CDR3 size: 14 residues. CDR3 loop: CSASEGQGDQPQHF. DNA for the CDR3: TGCAGTGCTAGTGAGGGACAGGGAGATCAGCCCCAGCATTTT.

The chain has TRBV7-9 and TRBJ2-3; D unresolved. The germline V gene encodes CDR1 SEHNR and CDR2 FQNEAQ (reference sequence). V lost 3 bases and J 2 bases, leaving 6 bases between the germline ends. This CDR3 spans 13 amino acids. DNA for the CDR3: TGTGCCAGCAGCTTTTCCACCACAGATACGCAGTATTTT. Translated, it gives CASSFSTTDTQYF.

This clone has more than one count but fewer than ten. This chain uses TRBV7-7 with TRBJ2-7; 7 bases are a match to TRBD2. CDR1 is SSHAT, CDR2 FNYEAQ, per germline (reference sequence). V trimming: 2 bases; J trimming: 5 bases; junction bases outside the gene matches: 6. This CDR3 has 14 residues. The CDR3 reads CASSLSRDYDEQYF. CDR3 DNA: TGTGCCAGCAGCTTATCCAGGGACTACGACGAGCAGTACTTC.

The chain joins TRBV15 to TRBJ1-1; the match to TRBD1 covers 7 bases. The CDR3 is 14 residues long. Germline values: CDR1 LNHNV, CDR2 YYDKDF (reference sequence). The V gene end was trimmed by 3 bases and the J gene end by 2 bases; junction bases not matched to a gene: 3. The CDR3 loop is CATSRTGINTEAFF. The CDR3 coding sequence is TGTGCCACCAGCAGGACAGGGATCAACACTGAAGCTTTCTTT. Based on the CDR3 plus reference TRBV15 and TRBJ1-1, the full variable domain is DAMVIQNPRYQVTQFGKPVTLSCSQTLNHNVMYWYQQKSSQAPKLLFHYYDKDFNNEADTPDNFQSRRPNTSFCFLDIRSPGLGDTAMYLCATSRTGINTEAFFGQGTRLTVV.

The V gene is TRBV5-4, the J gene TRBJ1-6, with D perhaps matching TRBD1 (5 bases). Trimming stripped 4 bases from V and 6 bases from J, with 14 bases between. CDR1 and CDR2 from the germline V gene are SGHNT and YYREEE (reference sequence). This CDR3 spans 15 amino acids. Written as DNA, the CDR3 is TGTGCCAGCAGCCGAATAACAGGAGGTAATTCACCCCTCCACTTT. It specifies CASSRITGGNSPLHF. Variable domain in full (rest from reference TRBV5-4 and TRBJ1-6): ETGVTQSPTHLIKTRGQQVTLRCSSQSGHNTVSWYQQALGQGPQFIFQYYREEENGRGNFPPRFSGLQFPNYSSELNVNALELDDSALYLCASSRITGGNSPLHFGNGTRLTVT.

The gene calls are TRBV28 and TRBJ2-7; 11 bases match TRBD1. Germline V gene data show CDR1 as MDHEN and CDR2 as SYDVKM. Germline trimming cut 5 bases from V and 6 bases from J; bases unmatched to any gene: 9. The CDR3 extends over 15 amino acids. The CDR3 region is CASSPPDRGQVEQYF. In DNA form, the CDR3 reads TGTGCCAGCAGTCCCCCGGACAGGGGGCAGGTCGAGCAGTACTTC.